This T cell receptor (beta chain) stems from a study of cytomegalovirus exposure and HLA in healthy donors. Study-wide results and caveats: Most TCR sequences were uncommon, yet certain public TCRs appeared in many donors. Overall, roughly 160 TCR beta chains were annotated as cytomegalovirus-associated.

The donors were in the approximately 120-subject validation cohort; that cohort was separate from the roughly 700-subject first cohort. The data were produced by immunoSEQ multiplex PCR, yet TCRdb's version contains in-frame clones alone and is incomplete. Here the sample spans approximately 150,000 clones, around nine tenths being singletons. This clone occurred once. The antigen remains unidentified. Sequencing was done on a sample of PBMCs. This clonotype was sampled from a man aged 18 to 29 in good health and CMV-seropositive.

The chain's CDR3 is CAWSARGIGNQPQHF. CDR3 DNA sequence: TGTGCCTGGAGTGCGAGGGGGATTGGCAATCAGCCCCAGCATTTT. This rearrangement joins TRBV30 to TRBJ1-5, with D possibly TRBD1 on 6 matching bases. Per the germline V gene, CDR1 is GTSNPN and CDR2 is SVGIG (reference sequence). The V gene lost 1 base and the J gene lost 2 bases, with 12 bases spanning the gap. The CDR3 totals 15 residues.